One T cell receptor (beta chain) is described in this entry. Its antigen specificity is not known. No base quality values were provided; no much bigger clone lies one nucleotide off. Libraries were built with the immunoSEQ multiplex PCR assay. As for the authors' bioinformatics: A statistical classification framework was built for diagnosing cytomegalovirus status from the catalog of TCR beta chain sequences. TCRdb holds this immuneACCESS table with in-frame rearrangements only. Some clones are missing; in checked studies, unresolved V genes explain under half, and the rest has no known cause. V, J and clone size are taken as reported in that table, and D and trimming were inferred from the DNA itself. The sample profile shows some 130,000 clones; around four fifths of them were found once. Roughly 1.4% of the sample is in the top ten clones. The sample comes from a study of cytomegalovirus exposure and HLA in healthy donors (dated by TCRdb to about 2017). About the investigation overall: According to a later analysis, the 100 to 150 validation repertoires were produced on the same platform as the 680 or so repertoires of the first cohort. The aim of the study was to test whether cataloging public T cell receptors could identify signatures of past pathogen exposure. Along with the roughly 710-subject first cohort, a separate validation cohort of over a hundred different subjects was used. The study combined high-throughput TCR immunosequencing, statistical association of individual TCRs with disease status, and machine learning to predict cytomegalovirus infection status.

What the work shows at the level of the full study, not this receptor alone: Most TCR sequences were seen in very few donors, while some public TCRs were found in many individuals. Three of the identified cytomegalovirus-associated TCR beta chains were confirmed in vitro to be specific for cytomegalovirus antigens. In both the original and validation cohorts, the classifier was reported to diagnose cytomegalovirus status with high specificity and sensitivity. A later analysis found that TCRs clustered in the first cohort also tended to co-occur in the 130 or so validation repertoires, with about 94% of cluster scores above 0. The validation cohort had no HLA typing available for a later analysis, so co-occurrence within that cohort was assessed over all 120 or so repertoires. The authors suggested that the approach could potentially be extended to other disease states and immunological phenotypes. The study listed 150 to 200 TCR beta chains as associated with cytomegalovirus.

Separate from the approximately 690-subject first cohort, the validation cohort of about 120 subjects was the group to which the donors belonged. From its cysteine to its phenylalanine, the CDR3 spans 14 amino acids. CDR3 DNA is the only sequence kept; it has 42 bases, read in frame from the first base. From a lookup of the germline V gene, CDR1 and CDR2 are SGHRS and YFSETQ. The trim is 5 bases for V and 2 bases for J, with a gap of 13 bases between the germline ends. This TCR derives from a woman aged 25-40 years in good health and CMV-seronegative. Sequencing input: PBMCs. Recombination linked TRBV5-1 to TRBJ2-5; the D gene is possibly TRBD1, with 5 bases matching. DNA sequence: TGCGCCAGCAGATTACAGGACCGACAAGAGACCCAGTACTTC. Translation gives CASRLQDRQETQYF.